The following is a TCR beta chain sequence with its context. What it binds is not known. It may be a read error: a sequence one base away is much more abundant. These data come from a study of T cell repertoires in cytomegalovirus infection. Turning to the study itself: An indication of both CMV infection and matching HLA type came from public TCR beta signatures. General study results and limits: Ex vivo responses were dominated by HLA-C-restricted CMV-specific TCR beta clonotypes. The cumulative frequency of public TCR beta families identified carriers of CMV plus the relevant HLA.

This CDR3 has 15 residues. V dropped 5 bases and J dropped 2; count of bases not matched to a gene: 7. Per the germline V gene, CDR1 is SEHNR and CDR2 is FQNEAQ (reference sequence). TCRdb re-derived calls from the reads in MiXCR, one entry per CDR3 protein. The data show fewer than 550,000 distinct CDR3 sequences, 26% seen once. Sequences were obtained from PBMCs. This sequence joins TRBV7-9 and TRBJ2-7; 9 nucleotides align to TRBD2. This sequence was found in a human donor in good health (CMV status not recorded). Some clones in this sample may be carry-over from other donors' samples. CDR3 residues: CASSPGLARAYEQYV. In DNA form, the CDR3 reads TGTGCCAGCAGCCCTGGACTAGCGCGCGCCTACGAGCAGTACGTC.